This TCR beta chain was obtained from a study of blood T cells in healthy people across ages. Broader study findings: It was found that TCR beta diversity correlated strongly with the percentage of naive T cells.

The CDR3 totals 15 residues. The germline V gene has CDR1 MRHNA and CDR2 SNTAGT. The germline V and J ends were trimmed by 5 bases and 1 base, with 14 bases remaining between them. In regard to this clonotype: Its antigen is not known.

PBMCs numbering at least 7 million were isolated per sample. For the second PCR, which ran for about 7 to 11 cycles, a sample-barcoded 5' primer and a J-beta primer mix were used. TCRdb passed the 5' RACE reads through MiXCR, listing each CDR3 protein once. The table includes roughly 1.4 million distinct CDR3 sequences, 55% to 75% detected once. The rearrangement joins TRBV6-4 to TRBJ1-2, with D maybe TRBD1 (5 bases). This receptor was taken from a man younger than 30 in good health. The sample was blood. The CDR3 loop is CASSPIMDNNYGYTF. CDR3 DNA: TGTGCCAGCAGTCCGATAATGGACAATAACTATGGCTACACCTTC.